This T cell receptor (beta chain) is drawn from a study of T cell responses to AZD1222 COVID-19 vaccine. General study points: Close to half of spike-specific TCRs reportedly recognize unmutated variant regions.

The method was immunoSEQ multiplex PCR; TCRdb's version includes in-frame clones alone and lacks a portion of them. Here the sample spans 90,000 to 100,000 clones, nearly 90% being singletons. V was clipped by 6 bases and J by 8 bases, with 8 bases between them. This CDR3 comprises 12 residues. Turning to this clone: Its antigen remains unidentified.

The sequenced sample was peripheral blood, obtained on day 0 of AZD1222 vaccination. This TCR was sampled from an adult in good health. The chain employs TRBV12-3 or TRBV12-4 and TRBJ1-6; TRBD1 is a possible D gene (5 bases). The CDR3 is CASRMGDSPLHF. The CDR3 DNA reads TGTGCCAGCAGGATGGGGGATTCACCCCTCCACTTT.